This TCR beta chain was sequenced in a study of blood T cell repertoires in COVID-19. Here immunoSEQ multiplex PCR was the method, and the copy in TCRdb shows in-frame clones only, minus some. This repertoire shows 180,000 or so clones, approximately 88% found once; its top ten account for over 6.5%. Seattle participants joined during active infection and were tracked over time. This CDR3 comprises 14 residues. V shed 9 bases and J shed 5 bases, with 19 bases lying between them. Germline V lookup: CDR1 MDHEN, CDR2 SYDVKM. The sequence came from a woman in her thirties or forties with COVID-19, enrolled during active disease. The sample was peripheral blood. This sequence joins TRBV28 and TRBJ1-1; D ambiguous. The CDR3 reads CASSDVKADTEAFF. DNA of the CDR3: TGTGCCAGTTCCGACGTAAAAGCGGATACTGAAGCTTTCTTT.